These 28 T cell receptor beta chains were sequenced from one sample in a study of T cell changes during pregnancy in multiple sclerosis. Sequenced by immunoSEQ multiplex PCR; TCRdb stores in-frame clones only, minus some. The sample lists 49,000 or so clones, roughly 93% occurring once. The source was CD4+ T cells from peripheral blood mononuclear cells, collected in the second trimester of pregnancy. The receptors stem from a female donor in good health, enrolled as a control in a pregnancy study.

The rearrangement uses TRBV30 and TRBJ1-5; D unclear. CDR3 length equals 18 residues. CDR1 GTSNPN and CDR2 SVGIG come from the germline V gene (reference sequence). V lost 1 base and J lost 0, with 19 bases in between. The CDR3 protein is CAWSAGPGVHYSNQPQHF. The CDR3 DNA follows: TGTGCCTGGAGTGCCGGACCCGGGGTCCATTATAGCAATCAGCCCCAGCATTTT.

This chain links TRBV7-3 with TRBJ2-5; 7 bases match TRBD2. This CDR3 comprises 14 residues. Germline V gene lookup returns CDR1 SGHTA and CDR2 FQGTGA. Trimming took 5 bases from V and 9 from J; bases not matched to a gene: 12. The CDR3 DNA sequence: TGTGCCAGCAGCCAGTGGGGGGGGACTACGGCCCAGTACTTC. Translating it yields CASSQWGGTTAQYF. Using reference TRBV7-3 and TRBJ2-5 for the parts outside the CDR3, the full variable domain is GAGVSQTPSNKVTEKGKYVELRCDPISGHTALYWYRQSLGQGPEFLIYFQGTGAADDSGLPNDRFFAVRPEGSVSTLKIQRTERGDSAVYLCASSQWGGTTAQYFGPGTRLLVL.

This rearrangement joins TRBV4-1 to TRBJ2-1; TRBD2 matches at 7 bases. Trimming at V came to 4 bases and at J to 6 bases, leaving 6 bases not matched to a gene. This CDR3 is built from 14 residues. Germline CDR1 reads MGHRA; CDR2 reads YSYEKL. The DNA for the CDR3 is TGCGCCAGCAGCCCGGGACTATTGGGCAATGAGCAGTTCTTC. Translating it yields CASSPGLLGNEQFF.

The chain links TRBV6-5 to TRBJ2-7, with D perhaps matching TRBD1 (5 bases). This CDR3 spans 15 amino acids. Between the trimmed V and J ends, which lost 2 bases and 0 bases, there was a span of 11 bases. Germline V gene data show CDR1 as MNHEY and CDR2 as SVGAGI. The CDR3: CASSYGAVGSYEQYF. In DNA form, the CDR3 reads TGTGCCAGCAGTTACGGGGCAGTCGGCTCCTACGAGCAGTACTTC.

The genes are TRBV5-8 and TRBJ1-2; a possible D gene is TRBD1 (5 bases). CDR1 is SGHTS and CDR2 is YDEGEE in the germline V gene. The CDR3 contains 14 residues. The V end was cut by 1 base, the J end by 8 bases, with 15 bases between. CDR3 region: CASSLTLGVGGYTF. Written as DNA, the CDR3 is TGTGCCAGCAGCTTGACCCTAGGGGTCGGGGGCTACACCTTC.

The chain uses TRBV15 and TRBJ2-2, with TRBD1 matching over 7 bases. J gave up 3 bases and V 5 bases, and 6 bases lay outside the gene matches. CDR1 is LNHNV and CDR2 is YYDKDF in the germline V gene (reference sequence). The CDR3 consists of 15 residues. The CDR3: CATSVPGQYTGELFF. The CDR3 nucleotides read TGTGCCACCAGCGTCCCGGGACAGTACACCGGGGAGCTGTTTTTT. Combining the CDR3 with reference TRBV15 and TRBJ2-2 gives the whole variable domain DAMVIQNPRYQVTQFGKPVTLSCSQTLNHNVMYWYQQKSSQAPKLLFHYYDKDFNNEADTPDNFQSRRPNTSFCFLDIRSPGLGDTAMYLCATSVPGQYTGELFFGEGSRLTVL.

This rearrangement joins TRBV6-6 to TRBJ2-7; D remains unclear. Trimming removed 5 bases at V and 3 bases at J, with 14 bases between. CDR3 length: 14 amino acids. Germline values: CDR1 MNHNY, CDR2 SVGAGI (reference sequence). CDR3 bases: TGTGCCAGCAGTCGCCACTCTAGTAGCTACGAGCAGTACTTC. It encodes CASSRHSSSYEQYF.

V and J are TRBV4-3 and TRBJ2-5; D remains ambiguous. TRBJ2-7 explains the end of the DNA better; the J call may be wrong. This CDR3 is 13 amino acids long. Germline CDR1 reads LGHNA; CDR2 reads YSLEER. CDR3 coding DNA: TGCGCCAGCAGCCTCCAGGCGCCAGACGAGCAGTACTTC. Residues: CASSLQAPDEQYF.

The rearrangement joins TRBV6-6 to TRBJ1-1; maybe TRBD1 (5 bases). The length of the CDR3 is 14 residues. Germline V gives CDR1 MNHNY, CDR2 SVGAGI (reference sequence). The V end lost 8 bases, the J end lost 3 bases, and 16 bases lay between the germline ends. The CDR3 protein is CASGGGKWYTEAFF. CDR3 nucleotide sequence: TGTGCCAGCGGGGGAGGGAAGTGGTACACTGAAGCTTTCTTT.

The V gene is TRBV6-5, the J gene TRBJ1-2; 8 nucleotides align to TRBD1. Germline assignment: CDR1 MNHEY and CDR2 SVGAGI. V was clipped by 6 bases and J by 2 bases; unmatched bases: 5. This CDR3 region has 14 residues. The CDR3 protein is CASSIYRGNYGYTF. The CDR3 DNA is TGTGCCAGCAGCATTTACAGGGGGAACTATGGCTACACCTTC.

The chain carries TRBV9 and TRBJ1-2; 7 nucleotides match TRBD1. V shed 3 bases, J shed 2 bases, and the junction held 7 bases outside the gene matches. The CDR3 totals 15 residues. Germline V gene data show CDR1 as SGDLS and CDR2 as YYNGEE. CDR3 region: CASSARDSQNYGYTF. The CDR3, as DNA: TGTGCCAGCAGCGCTAGGGACAGTCAAAACTATGGCTACACCTTC.

Written as DNA, the CDR3 is TGTGCCAGTAGTCCCGACACTAGACGAACCTACGAGCAGTACTTC. Encoded protein: CASSPDTRRTYEQYF. This chain connects TRBV19 to TRBJ2-7; D may be TRBD2 (5 bases). V was clipped by 5 bases and J by 2 bases, with 16 bases between them. Germline CDR1 and CDR2: LNHDA and SQIVND (reference sequence). The CDR3 covers 15 residues. Combining the CDR3 with reference TRBV19 and TRBJ2-7 gives the whole variable domain DGGITQSPKYLFRKEGQNVTLSCEQNLNHDAMYWYRQDPGQGLRLIYYSQIVNDFQKGDIAEGYSVSREKKESFPLTVTSAQKNPTAFYLCASSPDTRRTYEQYFGPGTRLTVT.

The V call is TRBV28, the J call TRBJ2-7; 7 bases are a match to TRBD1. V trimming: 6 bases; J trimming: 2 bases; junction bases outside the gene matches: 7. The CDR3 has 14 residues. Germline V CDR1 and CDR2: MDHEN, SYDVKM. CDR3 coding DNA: TGTGCCAGCAGGAAGACAGGGCGGGCCTACGAGCAGTACTTC. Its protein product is CASRKTGRAYEQYF.

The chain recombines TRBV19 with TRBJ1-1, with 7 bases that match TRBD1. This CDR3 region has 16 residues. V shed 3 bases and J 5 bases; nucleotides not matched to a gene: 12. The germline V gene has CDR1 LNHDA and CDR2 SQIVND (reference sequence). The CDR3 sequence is CASSIRRTGVGTEAFF. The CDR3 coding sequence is TGTGCCAGTAGTATTAGACGGACAGGTGTGGGGACTGAAGCTTTCTTT.

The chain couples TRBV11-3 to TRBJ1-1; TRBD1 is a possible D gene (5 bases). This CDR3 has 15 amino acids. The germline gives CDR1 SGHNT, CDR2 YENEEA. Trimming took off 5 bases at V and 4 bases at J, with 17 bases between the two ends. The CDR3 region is CASSPGHLGGTEAFF. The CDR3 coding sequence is TGTGCCAGCAGCCCAGGGCATTTGGGGGGCACTGAAGCTTTCTTT.

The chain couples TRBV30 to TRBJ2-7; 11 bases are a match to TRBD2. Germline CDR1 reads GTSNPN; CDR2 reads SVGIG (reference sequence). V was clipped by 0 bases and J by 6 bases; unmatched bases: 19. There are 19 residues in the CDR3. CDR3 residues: CAWSVFRLAGPSGGGEQYF. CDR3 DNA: TGTGCCTGGAGTGTATTCCGACTAGCGGGGCCCTCCGGGGGAGGCGAGCAGTACTTC.

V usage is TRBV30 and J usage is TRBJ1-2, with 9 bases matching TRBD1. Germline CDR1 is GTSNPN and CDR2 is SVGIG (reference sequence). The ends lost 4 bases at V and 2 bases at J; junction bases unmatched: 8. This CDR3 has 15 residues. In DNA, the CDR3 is TGTGCCTGGACTTATCCCGGGACAGGGAACTATGGCTACACCTTC. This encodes CAWTYPGTGNYGYTF.

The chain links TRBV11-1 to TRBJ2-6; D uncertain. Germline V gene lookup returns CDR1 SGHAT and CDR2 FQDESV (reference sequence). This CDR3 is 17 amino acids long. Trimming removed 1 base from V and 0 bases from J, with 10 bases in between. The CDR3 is CASSLGAAYSGANVLTF. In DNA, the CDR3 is TGTGCCAGCAGCTTAGGGGCAGCCTACTCTGGGGCCAACGTCCTGACTTTC.

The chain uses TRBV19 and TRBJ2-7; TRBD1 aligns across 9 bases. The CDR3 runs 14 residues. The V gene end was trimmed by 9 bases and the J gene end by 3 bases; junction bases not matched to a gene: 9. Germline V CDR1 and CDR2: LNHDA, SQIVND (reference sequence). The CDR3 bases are TGTGCCAGCTCCAACGGGGACAGGGACTACGAGCAGTACTTC. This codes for CASSNGDRDYEQYF. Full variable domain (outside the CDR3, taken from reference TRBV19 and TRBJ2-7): DGGITQSPKYLFRKEGQNVTLSCEQNLNHDAMYWYRQDPGQGLRLIYYSQIVNDFQKGDIAEGYSVSREKKESFPLTVTSAQKNPTAFYLCASSNGDRDYEQYFGPGTRLTVT.

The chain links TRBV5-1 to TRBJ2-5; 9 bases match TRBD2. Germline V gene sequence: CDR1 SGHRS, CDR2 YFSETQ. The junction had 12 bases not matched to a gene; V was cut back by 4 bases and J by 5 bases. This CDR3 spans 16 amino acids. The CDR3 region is CASSRPLRGGLETQYF. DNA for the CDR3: TGCGCCAGCAGCCGCCCCTTGCGGGGGGGCTTGGAGACCCAGTACTTC. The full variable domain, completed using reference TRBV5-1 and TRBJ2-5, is KAGVTQTPRYLIKTRGQQVTLSCSPISGHRSVSWYQQTPGQGLQFLFEYFSETQRNKGNFPGRFSGRQFSNSRSEMNVSTLELGDSALYLCASSRPLRGGLETQYFGPGTRLLVL.

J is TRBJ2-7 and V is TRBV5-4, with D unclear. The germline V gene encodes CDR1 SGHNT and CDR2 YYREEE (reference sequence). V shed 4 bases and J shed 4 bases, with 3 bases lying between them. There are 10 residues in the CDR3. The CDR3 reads CASSPYEQYF. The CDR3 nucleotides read TGTGCCAGCAGCCCTTACGAGCAGTACTTC.

CDR3 bases: TGTGCCAGCAGTGGACAGGGGATTGAGACCCAGTACTTC. Its translation is CASSGQGIETQYF. The rearrangement joins TRBV5-4 to TRBJ2-5; 9 positions match TRBD1. The V and J ends lost 5 bases and 5 bases, in that order; junction bases with no gene match: 4. There are 13 residues in the CDR3. Per germline, CDR1 SGHNT and CDR2 YYREEE (reference sequence). The full variable domain, rest sourced from reference TRBV5-4 and TRBJ2-5, is ETGVTQSPTHLIKTRGQQVTLRCSSQSGHNTVSWYQQALGQGPQFIFQYYREEENGRGNFPPRFSGLQFPNYSSELNVNALELDDSALYLCASSGQGIETQYFGPGTRLLVL.

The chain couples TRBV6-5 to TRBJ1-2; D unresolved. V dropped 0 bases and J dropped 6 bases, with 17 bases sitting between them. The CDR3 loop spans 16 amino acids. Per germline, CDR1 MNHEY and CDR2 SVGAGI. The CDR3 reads CASSYSSTFGMNGYTF. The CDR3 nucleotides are TGTGCCAGCAGTTACTCGAGCACTTTCGGGATGAATGGCTACACCTTC.

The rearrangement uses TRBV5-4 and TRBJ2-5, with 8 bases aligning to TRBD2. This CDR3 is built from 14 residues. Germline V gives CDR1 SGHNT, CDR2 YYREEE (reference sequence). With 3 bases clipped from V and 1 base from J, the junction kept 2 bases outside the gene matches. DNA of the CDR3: TGTGCCAGCAGCTACGGACTAGCCCAAGAGACCCAGTACTTC. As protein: CASSYGLAQETQYF.

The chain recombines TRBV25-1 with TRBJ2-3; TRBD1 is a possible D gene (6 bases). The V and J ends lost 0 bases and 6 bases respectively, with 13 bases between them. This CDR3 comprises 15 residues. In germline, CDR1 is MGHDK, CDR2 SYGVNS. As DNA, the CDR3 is TGTGCCAGCAGTGAATATATTACAGGGTCGGATACGCAGTATTTT. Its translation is CASSEYITGSDTQYF. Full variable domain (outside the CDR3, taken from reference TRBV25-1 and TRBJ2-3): EADIYQTPRYLVIGTGKKITLECSQTMGHDKMYWYQQDPGMELHLIHYSYGVNSTEKGDLSSESTVSRIRTEHFPLTLESARPSHTSQYLCASSEYITGSDTQYFGPGTRLTVL.

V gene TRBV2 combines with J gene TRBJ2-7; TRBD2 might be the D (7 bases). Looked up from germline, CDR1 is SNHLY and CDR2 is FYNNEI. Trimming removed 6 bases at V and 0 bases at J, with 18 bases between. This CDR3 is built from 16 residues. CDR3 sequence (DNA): TGTGCCAGCAGCGCCGTCCGGGGGGCTACCTCCTACGAGCAGTACTTC. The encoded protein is CASSAVRGATSYEQYF.

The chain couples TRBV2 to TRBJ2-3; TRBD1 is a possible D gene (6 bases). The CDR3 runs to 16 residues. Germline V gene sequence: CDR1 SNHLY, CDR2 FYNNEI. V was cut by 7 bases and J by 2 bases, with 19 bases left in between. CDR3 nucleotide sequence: TGTGCCAGCACCCTAATTAGAACAGGGAACACAGATACGCAGTATTTT. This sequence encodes CASTLIRTGNTDTQYF.

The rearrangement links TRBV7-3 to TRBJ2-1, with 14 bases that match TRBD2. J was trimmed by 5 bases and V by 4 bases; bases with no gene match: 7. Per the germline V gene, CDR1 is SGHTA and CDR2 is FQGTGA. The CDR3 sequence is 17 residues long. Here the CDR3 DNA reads TGTGCCAGCAGCTCGTCCCCGGGACTAGCGGGGGACAATGAGCAGTTCTTC. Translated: CASSSSPGLAGDNEQFF.